Only a few counts were recorded for the clone carrying this T cell receptor beta chain. Its antigen is unidentified. Not enrolled were patients with uncontrolled infection, other autoimmune disease, pregnancy or lactation. Orbital computed tomography, thyroid ultrasound, serum thyroxine and TRAb, and clinical symptoms together informed the diagnoses. The sample belongs to a study of T cells in Graves' hyperthyroidism and ophthalmopathy. Study outcomes and limitations: The model foresaw ophthalmopathy a median roughly 6 months prior to onset.

It was RNA transcripts that yielded the amplified TCR beta CDR3 regions. First-round RT-PCR of the TCR CDR3 relied on the HTBI primer set. One entry per CDR3 protein results from TCRdb running MiXCR on the multiplex PCR reads. The repertoire holds 500,000 to 600,000 distinct CDR3 sequences, with about 43% as singletons. Sequencing was done on a sample of peripheral blood or thyroid tissue (not recorded which). This receptor was identified in a woman aged 18-29 years with Graves' hyperthyroidism.

CDR3 region: CASSYGVGKGKRTYEQYF. The CDR3 DNA is TGTGCCAGCAGTTACGGGGTGGGTAAGGGGAAAAGGACCTACGAGCAGTACTTC. J is TRBJ2-7 and V is TRBV6-6; D is perhaps TRBD1 (5 bases). V was shortened by 2 bases and J by 2 bases, with 22 bases between the two germline ends. The germline CDR1 and CDR2 sequences are MNHNY and SVGAGI (reference sequence). The CDR3 length is 18 residues.